The 13 T cell receptor beta chains below come from one sample, sequenced in a study of T cells in Graves' hyperthyroidism and ophthalmopathy. There were TCR beta CDR3 regions amplified from RNA transcripts. Researchers ran a first-round RT-PCR on the TCR CDR3 using the HTBI primer set. TCRdb analysed the multiplex PCR reads with MiXCR anew, one entry per CDR3 protein. The repertoire includes around 56,000 distinct CDR3 sequences, less than 50% of them detected once, and 9.5% to 15% sits in the top ten. The material sequenced was blood. Receptors originate from a young woman with Graves' ophthalmopathy.

V is TRBV4-1 and J is TRBJ2-1; 7 bases align to TRBD1. J was trimmed by 9 bases and V by 3 bases; bases with no gene match: 5. CDR1 and CDR2 from the germline V gene are MGHRA and YSYEKL. This CDR3 is built from 13 residues. This CDR3 reads CASSHGRGTEQFF. CDR3 nucleotides: TGCGCCAGCAGCCATGGCAGGGGGACTGAGCAGTTCTTC.

V usage is TRBV9 and J usage is TRBJ1-5; no clear D gene. The CDR3 spans 15 residues. V gave up 5 bases and J gave up 4 bases, with 16 bases separating them. Germline CDR1 and CDR2: SGDLS and YYNGEE. The CDR3 reads CASSILMVRNQPQHF. The CDR3 DNA is TGTGCCAGCAGTATACTGATGGTAAGGAATCAGCCCCAGCATTTT. The variable domain in full, with the rest retrieved from reference TRBV9 and TRBJ1-5, is DSGVTQTPKHLITATGQRVTLRCSPRSGDLSVYWYQQSLDQGLQFLIQYYNGEERAKGNILERFSAQQFPDLHSELNLSSLELGDSALYFCASSILMVRNQPQHFGDGTRLSIL.

This clonotype was seen once. It is likely a read error, because the conserved phenylalanine at the end of the CDR3 is missing. No DNA is shown, since the ends of the CDR3 on it are uncertain; the CDR3 is the one TCRdb lists. The chain combines TRBV7-2 with TRBJ1-3. Including both end residues, the CDR3 is 13 amino acids long. Germline V gene lookup returns CDR1 SGHTA and CDR2 FQGNSA. The CDR3 is CASSSGVLETPYI.

At least ten counts were recorded for this clonotype. This sequence joins TRBV6-5 and TRBJ2-7; either TRBD1 or TRBD2 may fit D (5 bases each). The CDR3 consists of 15 residues. Germline CDR1 and CDR2: MNHEY and SVGAGI. Trimming pared 6 bases from V and 0 bases from J, leaving 15 bases between. DNA for the CDR3: TGTGCCAGCAGCAGGGAGAGATCGAGCTCCTACGAGCAGTACTTC. This sequence encodes CASSRERSSSYEQYF.

This chain joins TRBV19 and TRBJ2-5, with 10 nucleotides matching TRBD1. This CDR3 is 15 amino acids long. CDR1 and CDR2 from the germline V gene are LNHDA and SQIVND (reference sequence). The junction had 8 bases not matched to a gene; V was cut back by 4 bases and J by 6 bases. The CDR3 loop reads CASSTTGGGTKTQYF. In DNA form, the CDR3 reads TGTGCCAGTAGTACGACAGGGGGCGGGACGAAGACCCAGTACTTC.

This clonotype has a count of ten or more. V gene TRBV6-6 combines with J gene TRBJ1-5; D remains unclear. Trimming cost V 2 bases and J 6 bases, with 5 bases left between them. The V gene's germline CDR1 is MNHNY and CDR2 SVGAGI (reference sequence). The CDR3 extends over 12 amino acids. The CDR3 sequence: CASSYMGQPQHF. CDR3 in DNA: TGTGCCAGCAGTTACATGGGTCAGCCCCAGCATTTT.

The rearrangement links TRBV2 to TRBJ1-6; the match to TRBD1 covers 9 bases. Per germline, CDR1 SNHLY and CDR2 FYNNEI. V shed 1 base, J shed 8 bases, and the junction held 0 bases outside the gene matches. The CDR3 is 14 residues long. In DNA, the CDR3 is TGTGCCAGCAGTGAAGACAGGGGGCATTCACCCCTCCACTTT. This sequence encodes CASSEDRGHSPLHF. Supplemented by reference TRBV2 and TRBJ1-6, the full variable domain reads EPEVTQTPSHQVTQMGQEVILRCVPISNHLYFYWYRQILGQKVEFLVSFYNNEISEKSEIFDDQFSVERPDGSNFTLKIRSTKLEDSAMYFCASSEDRGHSPLHFGNGTRLTVT.

This chain uses TRBV20-1 with TRBJ2-7; tentatively, D is TRBD2 (6 bases). The germline V gene encodes CDR1 DFQATT and CDR2 SNEGSKA (reference sequence). The V and J ends lost 0 bases and 5 bases respectively, with 14 bases between them. CDR3 length: 14 amino acids. The CDR3 region has the DNA TGCAGTGCTAGAGATCCCCGGGAGTCCAACGAGCAGTACTTC. Amino acid sequence: CSARDPRESNEQYF.

This clonotype was counted ten times or more. The V call is TRBV9, the J call TRBJ2-7; 11 nucleotides agree with TRBD1. Trimming at V came to 4 bases and at J to 0 bases, leaving 15 bases not matched to a gene. Germline CDR1 and CDR2: SGDLS and YYNGEE. This CDR3 comprises 19 residues. The CDR3 loop reads CASSSSPGIGTGGSYEQYF. CDR3 DNA: TGTGCCAGCAGCTCGAGCCCCGGAATAGGGACAGGGGGCTCCTACGAGCAGTACTTC.

This clonotype is a singleton in its sample. A much larger clone differs by one base, so this may be a read error. The rearrangement links TRBV28 to TRBJ2-2, with D possibly being TRBD1 or TRBD2 (5 bases each). The CDR3 has 15 amino acids. Trimming cost V 10 bases and J 3 bases, with 18 bases left between them. Germline loops: CDR1 MDHEN, CDR2 SYDVKM. The CDR3 bases are TGTGCCATCACGCCGGGACCGACGCACACCGGGGAGCTGTTTTTT. As protein: CAITPGPTHTGELFF.

The chain employs TRBV19 and TRBJ2-5; 11 positions match TRBD1. Germline assignment: CDR1 LNHDA and CDR2 SQIVND (reference sequence). J lost 5 bases, V lost 1 base, and 6 bases had no gene match. This CDR3 spans 16 amino acids. The CDR3 region is CASSIVWTGGWETQYF. Here the CDR3 DNA reads TGTGCCAGTAGTATAGTATGGACAGGGGGCTGGGAGACCCAGTACTTC.

This clonotype is medium-sized in the sample. The chain has TRBV19 and TRBJ2-2; weak D call: TRBD2 (5 bases). Trimming left V 8 bases short and J 7 bases short, with 8 bases between. Germline loops: CDR1 LNHDA, CDR2 SQIVND (reference sequence). The CDR3 is 11 amino acids. DNA for the CDR3: TGTGCCAGTTGGGAGAACGGGGAGCTGTTTTTT. This codes for CASWENGELFF.

This clonotype was picked up many times. The chain combines TRBV30 with TRBJ1-6; D is unresolved. Germline lookup yields CDR1 GTSNPN and CDR2 SVGIG (reference sequence). V lost 3 bases and J lost 14, with 11 bases in between. The CDR3 is 11 residues long. CDR3 loop: CAWSDLVALHF. In nucleotides, the CDR3 is TGTGCCTGGAGCGACTTGGTGGCCCTCCACTTT.